This note documents a single TCR beta chain sequence. Its specificity is unknown. The record originates from a study of cytomegalovirus exposure and HLA in healthy donors. Study-level results: TCR beta chains numbering more than 150 were designated cytomegalovirus-associated. Some V segments could not be told apart, so they were left out, TRBV6-2 and TRBV6-3 among them.

The PCR contained 60 Vbeta and 13 Jbeta primers. How the authors handled the data: The count from a later analysis was 79 million or so unique TCR beta chains, about 9.9 million of them shared. Sequencing was performed with immunoSEQ multiplex PCR; in TCRdb, only in-frame clones are kept and a portion is missing. The V and J calls and the clone size are those of that table, but D and trimming were determined from the DNA. The sample includes under 150,000 clones. The V gene's germline CDR1 is MGHRA and CDR2 YSYEKL. The germline V and J ends were trimmed by 4 bases and 5 bases, with 18 bases remaining between them. CDR3 length: 15 amino acids.

The sequencing input was PBMCs. The TCR was taken from a woman between 55 and 75 years old in good health and CMV-seronegative. V gene TRBV4-1 combines with J gene TRBJ2-7; D possibly corresponds to TRBD2 (6 bases). CDR3 sequence reads: CASSLLSGPQDEQYF. CDR3 nucleotide sequence: TGCGCCAGCAGCCTTCTTAGCGGCCCCCAGGACGAGCAGTACTTC.